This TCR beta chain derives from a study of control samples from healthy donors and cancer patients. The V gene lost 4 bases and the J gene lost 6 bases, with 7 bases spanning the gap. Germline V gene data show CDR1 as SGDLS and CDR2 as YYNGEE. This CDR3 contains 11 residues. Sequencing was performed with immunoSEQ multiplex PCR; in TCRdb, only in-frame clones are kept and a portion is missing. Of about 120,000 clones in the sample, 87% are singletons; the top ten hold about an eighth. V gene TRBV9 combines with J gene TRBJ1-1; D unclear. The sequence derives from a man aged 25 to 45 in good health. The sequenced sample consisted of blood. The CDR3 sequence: CASSPRPEAFF. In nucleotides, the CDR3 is TGTGCCAGCAGCCCTCGTCCTGAAGCTTTCTTT.